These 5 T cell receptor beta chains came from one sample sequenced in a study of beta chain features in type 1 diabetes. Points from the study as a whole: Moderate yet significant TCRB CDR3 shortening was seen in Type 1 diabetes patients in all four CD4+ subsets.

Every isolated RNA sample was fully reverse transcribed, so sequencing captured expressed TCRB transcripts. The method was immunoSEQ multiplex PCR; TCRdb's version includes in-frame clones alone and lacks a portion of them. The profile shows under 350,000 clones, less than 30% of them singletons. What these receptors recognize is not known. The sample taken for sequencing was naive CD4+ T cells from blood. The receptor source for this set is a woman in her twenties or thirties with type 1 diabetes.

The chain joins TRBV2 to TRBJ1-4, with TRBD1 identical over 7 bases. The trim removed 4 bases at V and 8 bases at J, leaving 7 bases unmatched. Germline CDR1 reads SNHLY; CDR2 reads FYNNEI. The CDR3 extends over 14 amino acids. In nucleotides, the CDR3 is TGTGCCAGCAGTGCCGGACAGGACTGGGAAAAACTGTTTTTT. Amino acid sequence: CASSAGQDWEKLFF.

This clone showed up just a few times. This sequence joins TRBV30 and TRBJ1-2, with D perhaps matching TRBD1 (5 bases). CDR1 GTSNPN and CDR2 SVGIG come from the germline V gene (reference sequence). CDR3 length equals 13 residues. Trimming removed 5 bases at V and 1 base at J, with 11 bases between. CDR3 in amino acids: CAWVGGSNYGYTF. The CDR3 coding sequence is TGTGCCTGGGTCGGGGGAAGTAACTATGGCTACACCTTC. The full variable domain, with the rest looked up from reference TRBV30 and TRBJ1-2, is SQTIHQWPATLVQPVGSPLSLECTVEGTSNPNLYWYRQAAGRGLQLLFYSVGIGQISSEVPQNLSASRPQDRQFILSSKKLLLSDSGFYLCAWVGGSNYGYTFGSGTRLTVV.

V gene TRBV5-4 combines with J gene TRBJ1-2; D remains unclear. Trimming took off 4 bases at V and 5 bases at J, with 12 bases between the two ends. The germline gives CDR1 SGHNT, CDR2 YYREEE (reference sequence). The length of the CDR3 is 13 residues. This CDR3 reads CASSHRSIYGYTF. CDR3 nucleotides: TGTGCCAGCAGCCACAGATCAATATATGGCTACACCTTC.

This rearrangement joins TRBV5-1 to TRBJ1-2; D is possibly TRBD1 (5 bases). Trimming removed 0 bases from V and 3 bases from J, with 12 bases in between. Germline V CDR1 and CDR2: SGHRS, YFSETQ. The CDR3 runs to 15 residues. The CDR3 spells CASSLVQGSDYGYTF. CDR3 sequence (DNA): TGCGCCAGCAGCTTGGTTCAGGGCTCTGACTATGGCTACACCTTC.

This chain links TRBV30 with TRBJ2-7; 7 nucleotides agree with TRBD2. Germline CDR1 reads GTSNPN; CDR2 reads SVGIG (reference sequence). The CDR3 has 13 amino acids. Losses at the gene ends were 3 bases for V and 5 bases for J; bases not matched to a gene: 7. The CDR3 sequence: CAWRFGRVNEQYF. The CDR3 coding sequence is TGTGCCTGGAGGTTTGGGAGGGTGAACGAGCAGTACTTC.